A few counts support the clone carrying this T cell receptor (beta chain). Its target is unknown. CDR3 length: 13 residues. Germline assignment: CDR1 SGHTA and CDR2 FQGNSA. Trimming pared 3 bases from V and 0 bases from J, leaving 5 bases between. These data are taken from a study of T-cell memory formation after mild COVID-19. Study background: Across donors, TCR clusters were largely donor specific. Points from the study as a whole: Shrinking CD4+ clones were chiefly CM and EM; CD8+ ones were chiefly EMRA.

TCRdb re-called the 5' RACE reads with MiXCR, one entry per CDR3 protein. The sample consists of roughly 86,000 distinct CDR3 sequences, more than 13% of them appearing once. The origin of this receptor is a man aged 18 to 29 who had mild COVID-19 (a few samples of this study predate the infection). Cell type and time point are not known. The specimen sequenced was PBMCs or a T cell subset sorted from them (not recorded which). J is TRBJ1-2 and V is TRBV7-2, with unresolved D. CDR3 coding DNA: TGTGCCAGCAGCTTTTTGACTAACTATGGCTACACCTTC. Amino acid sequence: CASSFLTNYGYTF.